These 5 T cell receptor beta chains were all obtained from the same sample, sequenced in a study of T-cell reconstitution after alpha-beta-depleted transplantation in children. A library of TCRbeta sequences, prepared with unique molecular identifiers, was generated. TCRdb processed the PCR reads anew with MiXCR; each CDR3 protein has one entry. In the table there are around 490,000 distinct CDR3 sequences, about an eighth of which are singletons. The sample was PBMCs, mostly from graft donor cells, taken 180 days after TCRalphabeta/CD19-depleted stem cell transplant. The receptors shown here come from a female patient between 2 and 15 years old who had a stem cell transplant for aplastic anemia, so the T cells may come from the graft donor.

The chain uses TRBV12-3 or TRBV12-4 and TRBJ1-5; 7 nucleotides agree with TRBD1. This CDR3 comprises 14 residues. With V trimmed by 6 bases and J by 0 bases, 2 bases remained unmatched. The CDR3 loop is CASSDRASNQPQHF. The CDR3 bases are TGTGCCAGCAGCGACAGGGCTAGCAATCAGCCCCAGCATTTT.

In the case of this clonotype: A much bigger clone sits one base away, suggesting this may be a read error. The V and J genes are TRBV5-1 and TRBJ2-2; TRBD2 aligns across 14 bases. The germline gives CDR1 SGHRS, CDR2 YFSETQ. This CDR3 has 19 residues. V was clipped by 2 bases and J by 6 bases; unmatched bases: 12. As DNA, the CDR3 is TGCGCCAGCAGCTTAATCGGCGGGACTAGCGGGAGCAACGCCGGGGAGCTGTTTTTT. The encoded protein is CASSLIGGTSGSNAGELFF.

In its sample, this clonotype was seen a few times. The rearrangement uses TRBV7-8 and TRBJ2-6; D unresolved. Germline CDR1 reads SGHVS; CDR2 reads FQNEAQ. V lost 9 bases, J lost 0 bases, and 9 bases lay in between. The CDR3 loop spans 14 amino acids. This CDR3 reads CASRTSSGANVLTF. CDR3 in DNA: TGTGCCAGTCGAACAAGCTCTGGGGCCAACGTCCTGACTTTC.

The CDR3 DNA follows: TGTGCCAGCAGTAAGTTAGCGGGAGAAGCTAGCGACGAGCAGTACTTC. As protein: CASSKLAGEASDEQYF. This sequence joins TRBV28 and TRBJ2-7, with TRBD2 identical over 9 bases. The germline CDR1 and CDR2 sequences are MDHEN and SYDVKM. The CDR3 contains 16 residues. With V trimmed by 5 bases and J by 5 bases, 13 bases remained unmatched.

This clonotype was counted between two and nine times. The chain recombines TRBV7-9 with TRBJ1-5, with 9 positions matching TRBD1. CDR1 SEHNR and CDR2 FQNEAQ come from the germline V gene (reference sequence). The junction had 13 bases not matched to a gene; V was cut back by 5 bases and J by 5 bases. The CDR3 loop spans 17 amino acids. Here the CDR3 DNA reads TGTGCCAGCAGCCCTGCCTTCGGGACAGGGATTCATCAGCCCCAGCATTTT. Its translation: CASSPAFGTGIHQPQHF.